These 5 T cell receptor beta chains share one sample of origin, sequenced in a study of cytomegalovirus exposure and HLA in healthy donors. The protocol was immunoSEQ multiplex PCR, while the TCRdb copy is restricted to in-frame clones and leaves out a portion. The repertoire includes some 210,000 clones, more than 75% of them detected once, and 1.5% to 2.5% sits in the top ten. The sequencing sample was made of PBMCs. The receptors originated from a young woman in good health and CMV-seropositive.

The rearrangement uses TRBV29-1 and TRBJ2-7, with D perhaps matching TRBD1 (6 bases). The CDR3 runs 13 residues. Germline V gene data show CDR1 as SQVTM and CDR2 as ANQGSEA. The ends were cut back, 7 bases at V and 4 bases at J, with 17 bases in the middle. DNA of the CDR3: TGCAGCGCCAGAAGGGGGAGCAGATACGAGCAGTACTTC. Protein sequence: CSARRGSRYEQYF.

A few counts support this clone. This rearrangement joins TRBV29-1 to TRBJ1-5, with D possibly TRBD1 on 6 matching bases. The CDR3 consists of 14 residues. V dropped 4 bases and J dropped 2 bases, with 12 bases sitting between them. Germline CDR1 and CDR2: SQVTM and ANQGSEA. CDR3 DNA sequence: TGCAGCGTTGGAGGGGGTGGGGGCAATCAGCCCCAGCATTTT. This translates into CSVGGGGGNQPQHF. Together with reference TRBV29-1 and TRBJ1-5, the CDR3 gives the full variable domain: SAVISQKPSRDICQRGTSLTIQCQVDSQVTMMFWYRQQPGQSLTLIATANQGSEATYESGFVIDKFPISRPNLTFSTLTVSNMSPEDSSIYLCSVGGGGGNQPQHFGDGTRLSIL.

The chain uses TRBV14 and TRBJ2-7; maybe TRBD2 (5 bases). Per germline, CDR1 SGHDN and CDR2 FVKESK. V lost 3 bases and J 4 bases, leaving 16 bases between the germline ends. This CDR3 is 15 amino acids long. In nucleotides, the CDR3 is TGTGCCAGCAGCCATGTTCGGGGTTTGATTTACGAGCAGTACTTC. It translates to CASSHVRGLIYEQYF.

The CDR3, as DNA: TGCGCCAGCAGCCAAGTTGGGGCCCCCCTTTACGAGCAGTACTTC. Its protein is CASSQVGAPLYEQYF. The chain links TRBV4-1 to TRBJ2-7; TRBD1 is a possible D gene (5 bases). This CDR3 comprises 15 residues. CDR1 is MGHRA and CDR2 is YSYEKL in the germline V gene. V gave up 1 base and J gave up 4 bases, with 14 bases separating them.

The chain combines TRBV28 with TRBJ2-7; 8 bases are a match to TRBD2. CDR1 MDHEN and CDR2 SYDVKM come from the germline V gene. V gave up 0 bases and J gave up 2 bases; unmatched junction bases: 9. The CDR3 spans 17 residues. The CDR3 loop is CASSLWSGSGSTYEQYF. CDR3 sequence (DNA): TGTGCCAGCAGTTTATGGTCCGGGAGCGGGAGTACCTACGAGCAGTACTTC. The full variable domain, its missing parts supplied by reference TRBV28 and TRBJ2-7, is DVKVTQSSRYLVKRTGEKVFLECVQDMDHENMFWYRQDPGLGLRLIYFSYDVKMKEKGDIPEGYSVSREKKERFSLILESASTNQTSMYLCASSLWSGSGSTYEQYFGPGTRLTVT.